One and the same sample provided the 2 T cell receptor beta chains below, sequenced in a study of cytomegalovirus exposure and HLA in healthy donors. The PCR used 60 Vbeta and 13 Jbeta primers. The protocol was immunoSEQ multiplex PCR, while the TCRdb copy is restricted to in-frame clones and leaves out a portion. This repertoire includes 95,000 to 150,000 clones. The material sequenced was PBMCs. All receptors derive from a young man in good health and CMV-seronegative.

V is TRBV18 and J is TRBJ1-6; D perhaps matches TRBD1 (6 bases). The CDR3 loop spans 15 amino acids. The V end was cut by 3 bases, the J end by 4 bases, with 10 bases between. The germline gives CDR1 KGHSH, CDR2 LQKENI. CDR3 sequence reads: CASSPSDRYNSPLHF. The CDR3 coding sequence is TGTGCCAGCTCACCTTCCGACAGGTATAATTCACCCCTCCACTTT.

The chain has TRBV20-1 and TRBJ2-1; no reliable D call. The V end lost 3 bases, the J end lost 6 bases, and 6 bases lay between the germline ends. This CDR3 has 11 residues. Germline V gene lookup returns CDR1 DFQATT and CDR2 SNEGSKA (reference sequence). The CDR3: CSASVPNEQFF. CDR3 nucleotides: TGCAGTGCTAGCGTCCCCAATGAGCAGTTCTTC.